These T cell receptor beta chains were read from a single sample in a study of shared clonotypes between healthy human individuals. The repertoire was sequenced with immunoSEQ multiplex PCR; TCRdb's copy has only in-frame clones and lacks some. This table has more than 400,000 clones, over 70% appearing once. The sample was PBMCs. Source of these receptors: a woman between 40 and 50 years old in good health. Some clones in this sample may be carry-over from other donors' samples. CDR3s include the opening cysteine and the closing phenylalanine or tryptophan. Fields, in order: CDR3 protein, J gene, V gene.

CDR3 protein: CASSGNGGRQPQHF
J gene: TRBJ1-5
V gene: TRBV2

CDR3 protein: CASSLSLQGAWDTIYF
J gene: TRBJ1-3
V gene: TRBV28

CDR3 protein: CASSDRGTEAFF
J gene: TRBJ1-1
V gene: TRBV7-9

CDR3 protein: CASSTSPNTQYF
J gene: TRBJ2-3
V gene: TRBV5-4

CDR3 protein: CASSELPPGRYQETQYF
J gene: TRBJ2-5
V gene: TRBV25-1

CDR3 protein: CASSLDGPVPYNEQFF
J gene: TRBJ2-1
V gene: TRBV5-6

CDR3 protein: CSDVQRVGYTF
J gene: TRBJ1-2
V gene: TRBV29-1

CDR3 protein: CASSGGPLQETQYF
J gene: TRBJ2-5
V gene: TRBV9

CDR3 protein: CASSLSGLAGVISYNEQFF
J gene: TRBJ2-1
V gene: TRBV27

CDR3 protein: CASSSSNGGELFF
J gene: TRBJ2-2
V gene: TRBV7-3

CDR3 protein: CASSYGLAGGRETQYF
J gene: TRBJ2-5
V gene: TRBV6-5

CDR3 protein: CAWSLDIANEKLFF
J gene: TRBJ1-4
V gene: TRBV30

CDR3 protein: CAWSLSGRAEIGELFF
J gene: TRBJ2-2
V gene: TRBV30

CDR3 protein: CASGTGLAGVHTGELFF
J gene: TRBJ2-2
V gene: TRBV12-5

CDR3 protein: CASSYGGLGEKLFF
J gene: TRBJ1-4
V gene: TRBV6-5

CDR3 protein: CASSSPLDRDKTQYF
J gene: TRBJ2-5
V gene: TRBV7-8

CDR3 protein: CASSEAGQGDQPQHF
J gene: TRBJ1-5
V gene: TRBV6-1

CDR3 protein: CASRQGTSGNTIYF
J gene: TRBJ1-3
V gene: TRBV7-2

CDR3 protein: CASTSGRSYNEQFF
J gene: TRBJ2-1
V gene: TRBV11-1

CDR3 protein: CATSRGPTFSEKLFF
J gene: TRBJ1-4
V gene: TRBV15

CDR3 protein: CASSLEQGAREQYF
J gene: TRBJ2-7
V gene: TRBV7-9

CDR3 protein: CASSQEGEGRYGYTF
J gene: TRBJ1-2
V gene: TRBV4-2

CDR3 protein: CATSSGFSYEQYF
J gene: TRBJ2-7
V gene: TRBV6-6

CDR3 protein: CASSLGTSGNTGELFF
J gene: TRBJ2-2
V gene: TRBV7-2

CDR3 protein: CATSRTWDGDEKLFF
J gene: TRBJ1-4
V gene: TRBV15

CDR3 protein: CSVKLATSTDTQYF
J gene: TRBJ2-3
V gene: TRBV29-1

CDR3 protein: CASSLGDRVTYEQYF
J gene: TRBJ2-7
V gene: TRBV11-1

CDR3 protein: CASSVRATQDGAKNIQYF
J gene: TRBJ2-4
V gene: TRBV6-1

CDR3 protein: CASSLDRTTDTQYF
J gene: TRBJ2-3
V gene: TRBV7-3

CDR3 protein: CASSQAEGYETQYF
J gene: TRBJ2-5
V gene: TRBV14

CDR3 protein: CASSLGGSAGYGYTF
J gene: TRBJ1-2
V gene: TRBV7-2

CDR3 protein: CASSPFAGGPYEQFF
J gene: TRBJ2-1
V gene: TRBV18

CDR3 protein: CSDTWGGDNEQFF
J gene: TRBJ2-1
V gene: TRBV29-1

CDR3 protein: CASSSGREGDTEAFF
J gene: TRBJ1-1
V gene: TRBV6-5

CDR3 protein: CASSHGPFSMNTEAFF
J gene: TRBJ1-1
V gene: TRBV2

CDR3 protein: CASRGGRTGFGANVLTF
J gene: TRBJ2-6
V gene: TRBV27

CDR3 protein: CASSGGQISNYGYTF
J gene: TRBJ1-2
V gene: TRBV2

CDR3 protein: CASSLTFQGGGSYEQYF
J gene: TRBJ2-7
V gene: TRBV5-1

CDR3 protein: CSVAGTRNYEQYF
J gene: TRBJ2-7
V gene: TRBV29-1

CDR3 protein: CASSTSDRVSNQPQHF
J gene: TRBJ1-5
V gene: TRBV19

CDR3 protein: CASSPAPNYGYTF
J gene: TRBJ1-2
V gene: TRBV28

CDR3 protein: CASSISGTGSEAFF
J gene: TRBJ1-1
V gene: TRBV19

CDR3 protein: CASRTGQHQPQHF
J gene: TRBJ1-5
V gene: TRBV2

CDR3 protein: CASSSPGTDTQYF
J gene: TRBJ2-3
V gene: TRBV5-1

CDR3 protein: CAWSGSRWDTQYF
J gene: TRBJ2-3
V gene: TRBV30

CDR3 protein: CASSILAGYNEQFF
J gene: TRBJ2-1
V gene: TRBV7-9

CDR3 protein: CAGSLTGTGGYTF
J gene: TRBJ1-2
V gene: TRBV5-6

CDR3 protein: CASSPHRGHNYGYTF
J gene: TRBJ1-2
V gene: TRBV7-3

CDR3 protein: CASSQETGLNSEAFF
J gene: TRBJ1-1
V gene: TRBV4-3

CDR3 protein: CASSLGDRGVLYEQYF
J gene: TRBJ2-7
V gene: TRBV5-5

CDR3 protein: CASSQDPGTSGTGGTDTQYF
J gene: TRBJ2-3
V gene: TRBV4-2

CDR3 protein: CASSEVAGDEEQYF
J gene: TRBJ2-7
V gene: TRBV6-1